The T cell receptor (beta chain) described here comes from a study of T cell repertoires in ileal Crohn's disease. With 3 bases removed from V and 1 base from J, the gap between germline ends came to 5 bases. Germline V gene data show CDR1 as SQVTM and CDR2 as ANQGSEA. The CDR3 is 12 residues long. Study-wide points: Active smokers at surgery had more clonal expansions than non-smokers.

On this clone: Its antigen remains unidentified.

TCRdb's copy holds only in-frame clones and misses some; the assay was immunoSEQ multiplex PCR. The sample consists of approximately 8,800 clones, 95% to 97% of them appearing once. This sequence originates from an adult with Crohn's disease. Material for sequencing was ileal tissue. The chain links TRBV29-1 to TRBJ2-3; D call uncertain. CDR3 in amino acids: CSVDGGTDTQYF. CDR3 in DNA: TGCAGCGTTGACGGAGGCACAGATACGCAGTATTTT.